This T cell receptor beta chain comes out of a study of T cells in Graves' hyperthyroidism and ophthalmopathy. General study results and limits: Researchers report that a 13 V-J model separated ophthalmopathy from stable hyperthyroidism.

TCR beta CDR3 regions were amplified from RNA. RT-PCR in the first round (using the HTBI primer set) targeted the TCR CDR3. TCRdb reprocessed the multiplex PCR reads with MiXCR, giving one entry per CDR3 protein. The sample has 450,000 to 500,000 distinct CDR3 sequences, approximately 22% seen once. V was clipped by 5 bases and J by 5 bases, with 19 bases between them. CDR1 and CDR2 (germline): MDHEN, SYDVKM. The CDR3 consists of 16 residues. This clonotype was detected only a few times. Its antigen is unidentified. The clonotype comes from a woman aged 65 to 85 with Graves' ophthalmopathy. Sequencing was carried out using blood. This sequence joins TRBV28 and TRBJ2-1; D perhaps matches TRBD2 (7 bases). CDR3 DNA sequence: TGTGCCAGCAGTAGGGGGGGAACTATGGCGAACAATGAGCAGTTCTTC. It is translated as CASSRGGTMANNEQFF.